One sample yielded the 14 T cell receptor beta chains listed below, sequenced in a study of regulatory T cells in long-lasting Graves disease. Noted time point: newly diagnosed GD, antithyroid drugs for less than 3 months. The TCR library was made from RNA that had been extracted from PBMCs in TRIzol. HTBI primers from iRepertoire and Arm-PCR of CDR3 regions yielded the TCR beta libraries. TCRdb processed the multiplex PCR reads anew with MiXCR; each CDR3 protein has one entry. The table records about 430,000 distinct CDR3 sequences, 15% of them present only once. This sample also appeared in a second study, on T cells in Graves' hyperthyroidism and ophthalmopathy.

The sample consisted of peripheral blood mononuclear cells (PBMCs), taken at new diagnosis, from a patient treated with antithyroid drugs. Source of these receptors: a woman in her thirties or forties with Graves disease.

A few counts support this clonotype. This rearrangement joins TRBV6-2 or TRBV6-3 to TRBJ2-1; 9 positions match TRBD1. This CDR3 comprises 13 residues. V was clipped by 5 bases and J by 10 bases; unmatched bases: 6. CDR1 is MNHEY and CDR2 is SVGEGT in the germline V gene. The CDR3 nucleotides are TGTGCCAGCAGTGAAGTCGGGACAGGGGAGCAGTTCTTC. Amino acid sequence: CASSEVGTGEQFF.

This clonotype was recorded at least ten times. In DNA form, the CDR3 reads TGTGCCAGCAGCTTACCCCCCTACAGGCGATCTAACTATGGCTACACCTTC. Translated, it gives CASSLPPYRRSNYGYTF. The chain carries TRBV7-9 and TRBJ1-2, with D possibly TRBD1 on 5 matching bases. CDR3 length equals 17 residues. Trimming removed 2 bases from V and 0 bases from J, with 16 bases in between. Germline loops: CDR1 SEHNR, CDR2 FQNEAQ (reference sequence).

At least ten counts were recorded for this clonotype. The chain joins TRBV28 to TRBJ2-1; 10 nucleotides line up with TRBD2. Trimming cost V 5 bases and J 2 bases; bases outside gene matches: 3. The CDR3 covers 15 residues. Germline V lookup: CDR1 MDHEN, CDR2 SYDVKM. The CDR3 DNA reads TGTGCCAGCAGTCTAGCGGGAGAACCCTACAATGAGCAGTTCTTC. It yields the protein CASSLAGEPYNEQFF.

The chain combines TRBV7-2 with TRBJ1-1; D unclear. V gave up 2 bases and J gave up 4 bases, with 11 bases separating them. Germline V gene lookup returns CDR1 SGHTA and CDR2 FQGNSA. The CDR3 has 14 residues. The CDR3 protein is CASSLQVRVTEAFF. CDR3 nucleotide sequence: TGTGCCAGCAGCTTACAGGTTCGCGTCACTGAAGCTTTCTTT.

This clonotype appeared many times. The chain uses TRBV19 and TRBJ2-5; D call uncertain. CDR1 is LNHDA and CDR2 is SQIVND in the germline V gene (reference sequence). The ends were cut back, 3 bases at V and 5 bases at J, with 10 bases in the middle. The CDR3 is made up of 13 amino acids. CDR3 region: CASSMGDHETQYF. The CDR3 nucleotides are TGTGCCAGTAGTATGGGTGATCACGAGACCCAGTACTTC.

The CDR3 DNA sequence: TGTGCCAGCACCGAACTGACTAGCGCGGCAGATACGCAGTATTTT. This translates into CASTELTSAADTQYF. V is TRBV6-2 or TRBV6-3 and J is TRBJ2-3, with 8 bases fitting TRBD2. J lost 4 bases, V lost 7 bases, and 10 bases had no gene match. This CDR3 is built from 15 residues. The germline gives CDR1 MNHEY, CDR2 SVGEGT.

This clonotype was seen repeatedly, ten times or more. The genes are TRBV7-6 and TRBJ2-5, with 8 bases aligning to TRBD1. The CDR3 covers 16 residues. Germline V lookup: CDR1 SGHVS, CDR2 FNYEAQ. V shed 2 bases and J 4 bases; nucleotides not matched to a gene: 9. The CDR3 nucleotides read TGTGCCAGCAGCTTATTCCCAGGGGGCCACGGAGAGACCCAGTACTTC. Its translation: CASSLFPGGHGETQYF.

This clonotype was counted many times. This chain links TRBV7-2 with TRBJ2-5; 10 nucleotides line up with TRBD2. In germline, CDR1 is SGHTA, CDR2 FQGNSA. The V gene end was trimmed by 9 bases and the J gene end by 0 bases; junction bases not matched to a gene: 7. The CDR3 sequence is 15 residues long. CDR3 in DNA: TGTGCCAGTACCGAGACTAGCGGGTACCAAGAGACCCAGTACTTC. This codes for CASTETSGYQETQYF.

This clonotype was counted ten times or more. The chain uses TRBV2 and TRBJ1-2; the D gene is possibly TRBD1 (5 bases). V was shortened by 0 bases and J by 4 bases, with 12 bases between the two germline ends. The length of the CDR3 is 15 residues. Germline V gene sequence: CDR1 SNHLY, CDR2 FYNNEI. The CDR3: CASSEALWGSYGYTF. Written as DNA, the CDR3 is TGTGCCAGCAGTGAAGCGCTTTGGGGGAGCTATGGCTACACCTTC.

This clonotype was detected ten times or more. V gene TRBV7-9 combines with J gene TRBJ1-4; D unclear. The germline CDR1 and CDR2 sequences are SEHNR and FQNEAQ (reference sequence). The CDR3 consists of 18 residues. Trimming cost V 5 bases and J 6 bases, with 25 bases left between them. CDR3 residues: CASSRRRGVDGEDEKLFF. For the CDR3, the DNA is TGTGCCAGCAGCCGCCGACGGGGAGTTGACGGGGAGGATGAAAAACTGTTTTTT. The full variable domain, rest sourced from reference TRBV7-9 and TRBJ1-4, is DTGVSQNPRHKITKRGQNVTFRCDPISEHNRLYWYRQTLGQGPEFLTYFQNEAQLEKSRLLSDRFSAERPKGSFSTLEIQRTEQGDSAMYLCASSRRRGVDGEDEKLFFGSGTQLSVL.

V usage is TRBV5-4 and J usage is TRBJ2-7; TRBD2 aligns across 13 bases. V shed 0 bases, J shed 3 bases, and the junction held 3 bases outside the gene matches. Germline V gives CDR1 SGHNT, CDR2 YYREEE (reference sequence). CDR3 size: 16 residues. CDR3 DNA sequence: TGTGCCAGCAGCTTGGGTGGGACTAGCGGGATCTACGAGCAGTACTTC. Translation gives CASSLGGTSGIYEQYF.

The V call is TRBV3-1, the J call TRBJ2-7; D not certain. This CDR3 has 12 residues. Trimming left V 4 bases short and J 5 bases short, with 9 bases between. CDR1 LGHDT and CDR2 YNNKEL come from the germline V gene (reference sequence). CDR3 protein: CASSLQAHEQYF. The CDR3 DNA is TGTGCCAGCAGCCTCCAGGCCCACGAGCAGTACTTC.

This clonotype has more than one count but fewer than ten. This CDR3 reads CASSGVAGDFYEQYF. The DNA of the CDR3 is TGTGCCAGCAGCGGTGTAGCGGGAGATTTTTACGAGCAGTACTTC. The chain has TRBV3-1 and TRBJ2-7; TRBD2 agrees at 9 bases. This CDR3 spans 15 amino acids. The ends lost 5 bases at V and 4 bases at J; junction bases unmatched: 9. The V gene's germline CDR1 is LGHDT and CDR2 YNNKEL (reference sequence).

In its sample, this clonotype was seen many times. The J gene is TRBJ2-2, the V gene TRBV4-1, with D unclear. The CDR3 covers 15 residues. Germline assignment: CDR1 MGHRA and CDR2 YSYEKL. Trimming pared 0 bases from V and 0 bases from J, leaving 5 bases between. The CDR3: CASSQDATNTGELFF. The CDR3 DNA is TGCGCCAGCAGCCAAGATGCCACGAACACCGGGGAGCTGTTTTTT.